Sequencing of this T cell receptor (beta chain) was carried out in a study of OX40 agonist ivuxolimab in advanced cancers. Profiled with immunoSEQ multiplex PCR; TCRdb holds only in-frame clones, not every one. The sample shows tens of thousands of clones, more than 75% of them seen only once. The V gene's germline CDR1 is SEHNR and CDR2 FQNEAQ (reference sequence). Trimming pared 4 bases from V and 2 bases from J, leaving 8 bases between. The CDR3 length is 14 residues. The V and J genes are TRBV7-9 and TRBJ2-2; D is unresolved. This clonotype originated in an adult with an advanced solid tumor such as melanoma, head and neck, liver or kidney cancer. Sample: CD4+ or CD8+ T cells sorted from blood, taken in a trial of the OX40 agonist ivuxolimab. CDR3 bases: TGTGCCAGCAGCTCAGACACAAACACCGGGGAGCTGTTTTTT. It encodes CASSSDTNTGELFF.